Below are 19 T cell receptor beta chains sequenced from a single sample in a study of blood T cell repertoires in COVID-19 (dated by TCRdb to the early 2020s). Library preparation employed the immunoSEQ multiplex PCR assay. TCRdb holds this immuneACCESS table with in-frame rearrangements only. Some clones are missing; in checked studies, unresolved V genes explain under half, and the rest has no known cause. In all, the sample holds 150,000 to 160,000 clones, and about 79% of those were seen once. The ten largest clones take up approximately 30% of the sample. Input material: peripheral blood. The receptors stem from an older woman with acute or convalescent COVID-19.

V usage is TRBV7-9 and J usage is TRBJ1-1, with D hard to call. The CDR3 spans 13 residues. The germline V and J ends were trimmed by 7 bases and 1 base, with 10 bases remaining between them. In germline, CDR1 is SEHNR, CDR2 FQNEAQ (reference sequence). In DNA, the CDR3 is TGTGCCAGCAACTATTTCGGGAACACTGAAGCTTTCTTT. Amino acid sequence: CASNYFGNTEAFF.

This rearrangement joins TRBV19 to TRBJ1-4; 11 bases are shared with TRBD1. Germline CDR1 reads LNHDA; CDR2 reads SQIVND (reference sequence). There are 15 residues in the CDR3. The trim removed 7 bases at V and 7 bases at J, leaving 8 bases unmatched. CDR3 loop: CASMDRGLGIEKLFF. As DNA, the CDR3 is TGTGCCAGTATGGACAGGGGGCTCGGGATTGAAAAACTGTTTTTT.

The sample holds a few counts of this clone. The CDR3 DNA sequence: TGTGCCAGCAGCTGGGGGACACTGAACACCGGGGAGCTGTTTTTT. Its translation: CASSWGTLNTGELFF. The V and J genes are TRBV5-5 and TRBJ2-2; D might be TRBD1 (6 bases). Trimming pared 3 bases from V and 1 base from J, leaving 10 bases between. This CDR3 contains 15 residues. Germline V gene data show CDR1 as SGHKS and CDR2 as YYEKEE (reference sequence).

This rearrangement joins TRBV7-8 to TRBJ1-2; 9 nucleotides match TRBD1. Trimming took 5 bases from V and 2 from J; bases not matched to a gene: 9. CDR3 length: 16 amino acids. In germline, CDR1 is SGHVS, CDR2 FQNEAQ. CDR3 residues: CASSASAGTGNYGYTF. CDR3 DNA: TGTGCCAGCAGCGCCTCCGCCGGGACAGGGAACTATGGCTACACCTTC.

V is TRBV18 and J is TRBJ2-1; 7 bases match TRBD1. Losses at the gene ends were 3 bases for V and 5 bases for J; bases not matched to a gene: 1. Germline CDR1 KGHSH, CDR2 LQKENI. This CDR3 has 13 amino acids. The CDR3 DNA reads TGTGCCAGCTCACCCGGACAGGACAATGAGCAGTTCTTC. This sequence encodes CASSPGQDNEQFF.

V usage is TRBV6-6 and J usage is TRBJ1-4; D is unresolved. Trimming removed 6 bases from V and 6 bases from J, with 8 bases in between. This CDR3 comprises 12 residues. Germline V gives CDR1 MNHNY, CDR2 SVGAGI (reference sequence). This CDR3 reads CASSHPDEKLFF. Here the CDR3 DNA reads TGTGCCAGCAGCCACCCGGATGAAAAACTGTTTTTT.

The chain carries TRBV7-6 and TRBJ1-1; the D gene is possibly TRBD1 (5 bases). Germline V lookup: CDR1 SGHVS, CDR2 FNYEAQ. V lost 4 bases and J 6 bases, leaving 12 bases between the germline ends. The length of the CDR3 is 13 residues. The CDR3 nucleotides are TGTGCCAGCAGCTCCTCCGGACATGCTGAAGCTTTCTTT. Translating it yields CASSSSGHAEAFF.

The chain uses TRBV18 and TRBJ1-1; D is perhaps TRBD1 (5 bases). CDR1 is KGHSH and CDR2 is LQKENI in the germline V gene. Trimming took off 6 bases at V and 2 bases at J, with 10 bases between the two ends. The CDR3 is 13 residues long. In DNA form, the CDR3 reads TGTGCCAGCTCTCATGACAGAAACACTGAAGCTTTCTTT. Residues: CASSHDRNTEAFF. The full variable domain, in which reference TRBV18 and TRBJ1-1 provide the parts outside the CDR3, is NAGVMQNPRHLVRRRGQEARLRCSPMKGHSHVYWYRQLPEEGLKFMVYLQKENIIDESGMPKERFSAEFPKEGPSILRIQQVVRGDSAAYFCASSHDRNTEAFFGQGTRLTVV.

A note on this clone: At one end the junction does not follow the germline gene, possibly because of a read error. The chain has TRBV3-1 (or the pseudogene TRBV3-2) and TRBJ1-2; D call uncertain. The CDR3 covers 13 residues. The germline V gene has CDR1 LGHDT and CDR2 YNNKEL (reference sequence). CDR3 coding DNA: TGTGCCAGCAGCCTCTTCTTCGGTGATGGTTACACCTTC. Its translation is CASSLFFGDGYTF.

This clone occurred once. The chain combines TRBV6-6 with TRBJ2-7; 8 bases are a match to TRBD1. This CDR3 has 13 residues. Germline V gene lookup returns CDR1 MNHNY and CDR2 SVGAGI (reference sequence). The J segment lost 6 bases and the V segment lost 2 bases, leaving 3 bases of the junction unmatched. The CDR3 nucleotides are TGTGCCAGCAGTTACGCTGACAGGGGCGAGCAGTACTTC. Amino acids: CASSYADRGEQYF.

This sequence joins TRBV3-1 (or the pseudogene TRBV3-2) and TRBJ2-7; tentative D call: TRBD2 (5 bases). Per the germline V gene, CDR1 is LGHDT and CDR2 is YNNKEL (reference sequence). V was shortened by 1 base and J by 3 bases, with 7 bases between the two germline ends. The CDR3 covers 13 residues. The CDR3 nucleotides read TGTGCCAGCAGCCAAGCGGGGATCTACGAGCAGTACGTC. Protein sequence: CASSQAGIYEQYV.

This chain links TRBV7-2 with TRBJ2-3; TRBD2 might be the D (5 bases). This CDR3 region has 14 residues. Germline loops: CDR1 SGHTA, CDR2 FQGNSA. V lost 1 base and J 6 bases, leaving 11 bases between the germline ends. CDR3 in DNA: TGTGCCAGCAGCTTAGGGTCGGGGTCGGATACGCAGTATTTT. It specifies CASSLGSGSDTQYF.

This clone was detected a few times. V and J are TRBV5-4 and TRBJ2-3; TRBD2 matches at 8 bases. J lost 5 bases, V lost 1 base, and 12 bases had no gene match. The germline CDR1 and CDR2 sequences are SGHNT and YYREEE (reference sequence). This CDR3 has 17 amino acids. Here the CDR3 reads CASSLRRRGAAIDTQYF. CDR3 in DNA: TGTGCCAGCAGCTTGAGAAGGCGGGGGGCAGCTATAGATACGCAGTATTTT. Drawing the rest from reference TRBV5-4 and TRBJ2-3, the complete variable domain is ETGVTQSPTHLIKTRGQQVTLRCSSQSGHNTVSWYQQALGQGPQFIFQYYREEENGRGNFPPRFSGLQFPNYSSELNVNALELDDSALYLCASSLRRRGAAIDTQYFGPGTRLTVL.

This chain connects TRBV5-6 to TRBJ1-1; tentatively, D is TRBD1 (6 bases). There are 15 residues in the CDR3. CDR1 is SGHDT and CDR2 is YYEEEE in the germline V gene. V was clipped by 0 bases and J by 5 bases, with 14 bases between them. The CDR3 is CASSLGNRDWTEAFF. The CDR3 DNA follows: TGTGCCAGCAGCTTGGGGAACAGGGATTGGACTGAAGCTTTCTTT.

The chain links TRBV29-1 to TRBJ2-7, with D possibly TRBD1 on 5 matching bases. Trimming took off 3 bases at V and 0 bases at J, with 9 bases between the two ends. The germline V gene encodes CDR1 SQVTM and CDR2 ANQGSEA. CDR3 length: 13 amino acids. CDR3 bases: TGCAGCGTTGAGGACACGTTCTCCTACGAGCAGTACTTC. It encodes CSVEDTFSYEQYF.

This clone appeared a single time. This chain links TRBV9 with TRBJ2-1; 9 positions agree with TRBD1. The CDR3 has 17 amino acids. V lost 3 bases and J lost 1; bases outside the gene matches: 8. CDR1 and CDR2 from the germline V gene are SGDLS and YYNGEE. The CDR3 nucleotides are TGTGCCAGCAGCGCAACCGGGACAGGGACATCCTACAATGAGCAGTTCTTC. Encoded protein: CASSATGTGTSYNEQFF.

In its sample, this clone was seen a few times. One end of the junction fails to match germline, which may point to a read error. The chain has TRBV7-9 and TRBJ1-3; D gene ambiguous. Germline V gene lookup returns CDR1 SEHNR and CDR2 FQNEAQ (reference sequence). This CDR3 contains 11 residues. CDR3 sequence (DNA): TGTGCCAGCAGCTCCCTGCGCGGGGTCGACTTT. Translating gives CASSSLRGVDF.

The J gene is TRBJ2-1, the V gene TRBV30, with 8 bases matching TRBD1. Germline trimming cut 7 bases from V and 3 bases from J; bases unmatched to any gene: 5. This CDR3 is built from 13 residues. Per germline, CDR1 GTSNPN and CDR2 SVGIG (reference sequence). The CDR3: CASKQGGYNEQFF. The CDR3 DNA is TGTGCCTCTAAACAGGGGGGCTACAATGAGCAGTTCTTC. The whole variable domain, filled in from reference TRBV30 and TRBJ2-1, reads SQTIHQWPATLVQPVGSPLSLECTVEGTSNPNLYWYRQAAGRGLQLLFYSVGIGQISSEVPQNLSASRPQDRQFILSSKKLLLSDSGFYLCASKQGGYNEQFFGPGTRLTVL.

This chain joins TRBV18 and TRBJ1-2; D ambiguous. The CDR3 spans 13 residues. CDR1 is KGHSH and CDR2 is LQKENI in the germline V gene. V dropped 1 base and J dropped 5 bases, with 8 bases sitting between them. The CDR3 nucleotides read TGTGCCAGCTCACCACTTGAGTTATATGGCTACACCTTC. Translation gives CASSPLELYGYTF.